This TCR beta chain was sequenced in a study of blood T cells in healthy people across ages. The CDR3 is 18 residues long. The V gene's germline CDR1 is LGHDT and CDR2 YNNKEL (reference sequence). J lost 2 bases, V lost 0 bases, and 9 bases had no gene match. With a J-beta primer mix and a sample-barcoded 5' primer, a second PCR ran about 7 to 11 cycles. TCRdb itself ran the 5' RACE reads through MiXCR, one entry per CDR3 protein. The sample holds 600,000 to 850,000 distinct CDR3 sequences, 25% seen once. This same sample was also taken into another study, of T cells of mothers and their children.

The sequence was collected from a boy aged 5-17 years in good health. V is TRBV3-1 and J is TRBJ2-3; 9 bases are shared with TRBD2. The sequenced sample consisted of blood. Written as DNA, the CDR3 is TGTGCCAGCAGCCAAGATGTCCTAGCGGGACTTTACACAGATACGCAGTATTTT. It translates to CASSQDVLAGLYTDTQYF.